This T cell receptor (beta chain) was identified in a study of shared clonotypes between healthy human individuals (dated by TCRdb to about 2020). As for the study more broadly: A few men and two women, aged 18 to 49 years, made up the cohort. Libraries were prepared and TCR repertoires were sequenced by different laboratories using diverse techniques, in order to increase sequencing depth and limit assay-specific biases. Per donor, three plates each were used for CD4 naive and CD4 memory, two for CD8 naive, and one for CD8 memory. The study deeply sequenced blood TCR repertoires of five healthy adults to estimate repertoire size and the extent of clonotype sharing between individuals. Leukapheresis yielded between about 0.85 and 10 billion PBMCs per donor. Study-level results and caveats: Pairwise subsampling led to the expectation that sequencing depth would affect the degree of clonotype sharing among donors. Higher generation probabilities were observed for clonotypes shared by all four sorted-subset donors than for non-shared clonotypes. Because the study included a small number of donors, the genetic and exposure-history diversity represented was limited. Sampling was restricted to blood, and TCR repertoires in tissue are likely to differ from TCR repertoires in blood. Naive subsets generally had larger estimated clonotype richness than memory subsets. When a few donors were compared, the shared fraction of clonotypes was about 5% for naive CD4, 3.5% for naive CD8, roughly 2.5% for memory CD4, and approximately 0.4% for memory CD8. Incomplete sequencing was indicated by rarefaction of sorted-subset datasets, despite the large sequencing depth.

CDR1 and CDR2, per the germline V gene (reference sequence), are SEHNR and FQNEAQ. The CDR3 runs 14 residues from the cysteine to the phenylalanine. Only CDR3 DNA is held: 42 bases, read in frame from base 1. V is cut by 0 bases and J by 4 bases, and the space between the germline ends is 9 bases. Using the deep immunoSEQ assay, multiplex PCR amplified TCR CDR3 regions from genomic DNA. Extracted genomic DNA from each cell subset was spread evenly across all wells of several immunoSEQ 96-well plates, with each plate serving as a replicate. Each replicate PCR for sorted subsets received about 0.2 ug genomic DNA, equal to tens of thousands of T cell genomes. Purified libraries were measured with a Qubit 3.0 fluorometer, size-checked on a Bioanalyzer 2100, and measured again with the KAPA Library Quantification kit. Each immunoSEQ 96-well plate was sequenced on its own single-read 150-cycle Illumina NextSeq 550 flow cell. In the original analysis: Because only junctional sequences without quality scores were contained in the immunoSEQ output, filtering matching that applied to full-length reads could not be performed. Sequences were annotated with PyIR, a Python wrapper for IgBLAST v1.9, using IMGT germline references to assign V/J genes and CDR3. Reads with weak V/J assignments (E-value above 1e-6), missing CDR3, stop codons, out-of-frame junctions, or ambiguous translated residues were removed. V3J clonotypes were defined as sequences sharing an identical inferred V gene, J gene, and CDR3 amino acid sequence. Percentage overlap between repertoires was calculated by dividing the number of shared unique clonotypes by the size of the smaller repertoire. Richness of each repertoire was evaluated using RTK rarefaction, the Chao1 estimator, and Recon v2.1 estimates of unobserved clonotypes. For all TCRbeta clonotypes obtained by the gDNA method from a few donors, generation probabilities were computed with OLGA. TCRdb holds this immuneACCESS table with in-frame rearrangements only. Some clones are missing; in checked studies, unresolved V genes explain under half, and the rest has no known cause. V and J calls and clone size are given by that table; D and trimming were obtained from the DNA. This sample holds about 680,000 clones; around four fifths were observed only once. The ten largest clones represent around 1.8% of the sample.

This clone was seen more than once but under ten times. Its target antigen remains unknown. Per-nucleotide qualities are absent, and no much larger clonotype sits a single base away. The donors were healthy, HIV-negative adults with no recently reported acute infections or vaccinations. Every donor was a Caucasian adult residing in Nashville, Tennessee, USA. CD4+ T cells were enriched by magnetic negative selection, after which naive cells were positively selected on CD45RA and the negative fraction was taken as the memory subset. After blood collection by leukapheresis, PBMCs were isolated using Ficoll-Histopaque density gradient centrifugation and then cryopreserved in the vapor phase of liquid nitrogen. Purity and quantity of every magnetically sorted T cell population were checked by analytical flow cytometry. From each sorted fraction, genomic DNA was isolated and quantified by UV absorbance on a Nanodrop 2000c.

The chain links TRBV7-9 with TRBJ1-1, with no reliable assignment of the D segment. Specimen: memory CD4+ T cells sorted from blood. Per the publication, the cell subset or site label means: CD45RA-negative fraction. This TCR was recovered from a woman aged 25 to 45 in good health. The DNA sequence follows: TGTGCCAGCAGCTTAGCGCCCCCGTCCACTGAAGCTTTCTTT. This encodes CASSLAPPSTEAFF.